Listed below are T cell receptor beta chains from one sample, sequenced in a study of metastatic and nonmetastatic thyroid tumors. TCRdb re-called the PCR reads via MiXCR. The sample has 72,000 or so clones, more than 15% seen once. The sample was blood. All receptors come from a female donor with papillary thyroid cancer or a benign thyroid nodule (not recorded which). Some clones in this sample may be carry-over from other donors' samples. Each CDR3 is given with its conserved first and last residue. D genes are given only for firm matches. A row's size may be missing; if present it is once, few, many or a size class.

TRBJ2-3	many	TRBV5-1	TRBD1	TGCGCCAGCAGCATACAGGGGCCCAGCACAGATACGCAGTATTTT	CASSIQGPSTDTQYF
TRBJ1-1	many	TRBV20-1	TRBD1	TGCAGTGCTAGAGACCCCGGGACAGGGGGCACTGAAGCTTTCTTT	CSARDPGTGGTEAFF
TRBJ2-1	many	TRBV11-2	.	TGTGCCAGCAGCCCCGACTCCTACAATGAGCAGTTCTTC	CASSPDSYNEQFF
TRBJ2-6	.	TRBV4-2	.	TGTGCCAGCAGCCAAGTCGGCTTCGAGGATACTGGGGCCAACGTCCTGACTTTC	CASSQVGFEDTGANVLTF
TRBJ2-7	.	TRBV11-2	.	TGTGCCAGCAGCTCTCAGACAGGAACCTTATCCTACGAGCAGTACTTC	CASSSQTGTLSYEQYF
TRBJ2-6	.	TRBV19	.	TGTGCCAGTAGTACCCTGACGAGGAGCTCTGCGGCCAACGTCCTGACTTTC	CASSTLTRSSAANVLTF
TRBJ1-6	.	TRBV6-1	TRBD1	TGTGCCACCCAGGGACAGAATAATTCAACCATCCACTTT	CATQGQNNSTIHF
TRBJ2-6	many	TRBV5-1	.	TGCGCCAGCAGCTTGTCCCTCTCTGGGGCCAACGTCCTGACTTTC	CASSLSLSGANVLTF
TRBJ1-1	few	TRBV29-1	.	TGCAGCGTTACCAGGTGGGCGAACACTGAAGCTTTCTTT	CSVTRWANTEAFF
TRBJ2-3	.	TRBV10-3	TRBD2	TGTGCCATCAGTGATACAGCGGGAGTAAGCACAGATACGCAGTATTTT	CAISDTAGVSTDTQYF
TRBJ1-1	few	TRBV5-4	TRBD1	TGTGCCAGCAGCTCCTATGGGACAGGGGGATCTGAAGCTTTCTTT	CASSSYGTGGSEAFF
TRBJ2-2	.	TRBV11-2	.	TGTGCCAGCAGCTTACTGACTAGGGGGAGGGACGTAACCGGGGAGCTGTTTTTT	CASSLLTRGRDVTGELFF
TRBJ2-2	.	TRBV20-1	TRBD2	TGCAGTGCTCGAAAGGGACTAGCGGAGGACACCGGGGAGCTGTTTTTT	CSARKGLAEDTGELFF
TRBJ1-1	few	TRBV10-3	.	TGTGCCATCAGTGAGCCAGGGTATTACACTGAAGCTTTCTTT	CAISEPGYYTEAFF
TRBJ1-1	medium-sized	TRBV6-5	.	TGTGCCAGCAGTTACTCGATGACTCCGAGGGGAGAGACTGAAGCTTTCTTT	CASSYSMTPRGETEAFF